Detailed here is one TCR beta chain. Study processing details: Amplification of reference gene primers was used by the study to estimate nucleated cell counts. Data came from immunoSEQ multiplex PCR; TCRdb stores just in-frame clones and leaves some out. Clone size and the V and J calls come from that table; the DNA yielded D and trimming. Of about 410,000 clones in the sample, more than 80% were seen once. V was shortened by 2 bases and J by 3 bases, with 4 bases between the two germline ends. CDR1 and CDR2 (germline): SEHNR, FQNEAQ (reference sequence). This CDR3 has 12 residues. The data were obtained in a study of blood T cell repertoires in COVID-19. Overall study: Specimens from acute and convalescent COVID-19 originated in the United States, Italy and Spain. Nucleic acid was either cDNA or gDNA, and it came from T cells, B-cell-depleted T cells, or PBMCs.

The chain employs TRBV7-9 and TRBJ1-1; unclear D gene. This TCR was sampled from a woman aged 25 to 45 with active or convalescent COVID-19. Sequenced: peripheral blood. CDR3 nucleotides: TGTGCCAGCAGCTTACCTTACACTGAAGCTTTCTTT. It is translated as CASSLPYTEAFF.